These T cell receptor beta chains were read from a single sample in a study of shared clonotypes between healthy human individuals. Data came from immunoSEQ multiplex PCR; TCRdb stores just in-frame clones and leaves some out. The table includes 2 million to 2.5 million clones, 85% to 95% detected once. The sample taken for sequencing was naive CD4+ T cells from PBMCs. All receptors derive from a man between 18 and 29 years old in good health. Some clones in this sample may be carry-over from other donors' samples. Both conserved end residues are part of each CDR3. The D gene is left open where the match is weak. A clone size is listed for some rows: how often the clone was seen (once, few, many), or a class if it is expanded.

length,D,V,J,size,DNA,CDR3
13,.,TRBV11-2,TRBJ1-3,.,TGTGCCAGCAGCTTAGTCGTCGGAAACACCATATATTTT,CASSLVVGNTIYF
15,TRBD2,TRBV2,TRBJ2-1,.,TGTGCCATAACGAGGAGGGGACTAGCGCTTAGTGAGCAGTTCTTC,CAITRRGLALSEQFF
12,.,TRBV2,TRBJ2-7,.,TGTGCCAGCGCAGCTATCGGGGTCGAGCAGTACTTC,CASAAIGVEQYF
12,.,TRBV28,TRBJ1-2,.,TGTGCCAGCGGCGGGGAAAACTATGGCTACACCTTC,CASGGENYGYTF
12,.,TRBV1,TRBJ2-7,.,TGCACCAGCAGCCAAGTGACTAGCCAGCAGTACTTC,CTSSQVTSQQYF
11,.,TRBV30,TRBJ1-3,.,TGTGCCTGGGAAAACGGAAACACCATATATTTT,CAWENGNTIYF
14,.,TRBV28,TRBJ1-1,.,TGTGCCAGCAGCCTAGGGGCGGTTTGGACTGAAGCTTTCTTT,CASSLGAVWTEAFF
16,.,TRBV28,TRBJ2-7,once,TGTGCCAGCAGTTACGAAAGGGGTGCCCCCCGGGATGAGCAGTACTTC,CASSYERGAPRDEQYF
14,TRBD2,TRBV30,TRBJ2-7,once,TGTGCCTGGAGTGTGCTAGCGGGGGATTACGAGCAGTACTTC,CAWSVLAGDYEQYF
13,.,TRBV29-1,TRBJ1-5,.,TGCAGCTCCTGGGGGGGGCCAGGCCAGCCCCAGCATTTT,CSSWGGPGQPQHF
14,TRBD1,TRBV15,TRBJ1-5,.,TGTGCCACCAGCAGACCAGGGACAGGAACTTCCCAGCATTTT,CATSRPGTGTSQHF
19,TRBD2,TRBV4-2,TRBJ2-3,.,TGTGCCAGCAGCCAAGTGGTCCTAGCGGGAGGGCCGGGCCCAGATACGCAGTATTTT,CASSQVVLAGGPGPDTQYF
14,TRBD2,TRBV25-1,TRBJ2-7,.,TGTGCCAGCAGTTCACCCAGCGGGGCCTACGAGCAGTACTTC,CASSSPSGAYEQYF
14,.,TRBV7-9,TRBJ2-7,.,TGTGCCAGCAGCTTAGGGCAGGGAGGATACGAGCAGTACTTC,CASSLGQGGYEQYF
14,TRBD1,TRBV7-2,TRBJ1-1,.,TGTGCCAGCAGCCGAGGACAGGGGGCGGGTGAAGCTTTCTTT,CASSRGQGAGEAFF
11,.,TRBV29-1,TRBJ1-1,.,TGCAGCGTACAGGGGAACACTGAAGCTTTCTTT,CSVQGNTEAFF
12,.,TRBV29-1,TRBJ2-2,.,TGCAGCGTTGAAGGGCGCACCGGGGAGCTGTTTTTT,CSVEGRTGELFF
14,.,TRBV5-8,TRBJ2-7,.,TGTGCCAGCAGCTTGGTGGCGGGTGCCTACGAGCAGTACTTC,CASSLVAGAYEQYF
14,.,TRBV6-6,TRBJ1-1,.,TGTGCCAGCAGCGAGTACCCCTTGAACACTGAAGCTTTCTTT,CASSEYPLNTEAFF
13,.,TRBV19,TRBJ1-3,.,TGTGCCAGTAGTGGGACCCTCGGAAACACCATATATTTT,CASSGTLGNTIYF
14,.,TRBV29-1,TRBJ1-3,.,TGCAGCGTTGAAGATCTGGGACAAGGAAACACCATATATTTT,CSVEDLGQGNTIYF
14,TRBD2,TRBV18,TRBJ2-1,.,TGTGCCAGCTCACCACTGTCTAGCGGGCCTGAGCAGTTCTTC,CASSPLSSGPEQFF
14,.,TRBV6-1,TRBJ2-1,.,TGTGCCAGCAGTCGGGACTTCACCTACAATGAGCAGTTCTTC,CASSRDFTYNEQFF
13,TRBD1,TRBV5-1,TRBJ2-7,.,TGCGCCAGCAGCTTAGGGACAGATCCAGAGCAGTACTTC,CASSLGTDPEQYF
14,TRBD1,TRBV18,TRBJ2-7,.,TGTGCCAGCTCATTCGGACAGGGCTCCTACGAGCAGTACTTC,CASSFGQGSYEQYF
15,.,TRBV7-8,TRBJ1-1,.,TGTGCCAGCAGCTTAGGATCGGGGTTGGGTACTGAAGCTTTCTTT,CASSLGSGLGTEAFF
13,.,TRBV7-7,TRBJ2-1,once,TGTGCCAGCAGCCCCCCCGGGGGCGATGAGCAGTTCTTC,CASSPPGGDEQFF
13,TRBD2,TRBV7-2,TRBJ2-1,.,TGTGCCAGCAGCTTGGCTAGCGGCAATGAGCAGTTCTTC,CASSLASGNEQFF
17,TRBD1,TRBV5-8,TRBJ1-1,.,TGTGCCAGCAGCTATCGGGACAGGGGGAAAGGTTGGACTGAAGCTTTCTTT,CASSYRDRGKGWTEAFF
13,.,TRBV28,TRBJ1-1,.,TGTGCCAGCAGTCGGGGGATGAACACTGAAGCTTTCTTT,CASSRGMNTEAFF
14,TRBD2,TRBV9,TRBJ2-1,.,TGTGCCAGCAGCCTTAGCGGGAGCTACAATGAGCAGTTCTTC,CASSLSGSYNEQFF
14,.,TRBV30,TRBJ2-5,.,TGTGCCTGGAGCGGGGGCAGGTACCAAGAGACCCAGTACTTC,CAWSGGRYQETQYF
14,.,TRBV11-2,TRBJ1-3,.,TGTGCCAGCAGCGTAATAAAAAAAAGAAACACCATATATTTT,CASSVIKKRNTIYF
14,.,TRBV5-1,TRBJ1-1,.,TGCGCCAGCAGCTGGGGGACCGGGAACACTGAAGCTTTCTTT,CASSWGTGNTEAFF
13,.,TRBV6-5,TRBJ1-1,.,TGTGCCAGCAGCCCCGACCGGGGGGCTGAAGCTTTCTTT,CASSPDRGAEAFF
13,.,TRBV2,TRBJ1-5,.,TGTGCCAGCAGTGATGAAGGTAATCAGCCCCAGCATTTT,CASSDEGNQPQHF
15,.,TRBV7-3,TRBJ2-1,once,TGTGCCAGCAGCTCCCTAGCTAGCTCCTACAATGAGCAGTTCTTC,CASSSLASSYNEQFF
18,TRBD2,TRBV9,TRBJ2-3,.,TGTGCCAGCAGCGTAGGGACTAGCGGGAACCCGTACACAGATACGCAGTATTTT,CASSVGTSGNPYTDTQYF
13,.,TRBV18,TRBJ1-2,once,TGTGCCAGCTCACCAGACGGGGTGAGAGGCTACACCTTC,CASSPDGVRGYTF
15,TRBD2,TRBV30,TRBJ2-2,.,TGTGCCTGGTCGATGGGACTAGCGGACACCGGGGAGCTGTTTTTT,CAWSMGLADTGELFF
17,.,TRBV5-6,TRBJ2-5,.,TGTGCCAGCAGCTTGCGGGGATGGGGGAGCGTCACAGAGACCCAGTACTTC,CASSLRGWGSVTETQYF
13,.,TRBV28,TRBJ1-2,once,TGTGCCAGCAGTATCCTTAGGGGGGACGGCTACACCTTC,CASSILRGDGYTF
19,.,TRBV27,TRBJ1-4,.,TGTGCCAGCAGCCCATTACGGAACCGGGCCCGACATGATAATGAAAAACTGTTTTTT,CASSPLRNRARHDNEKLFF
15,TRBD1,TRBV7-2,TRBJ2-1,.,TGTGCCAGCAGCTCCCACAGGGGGCCTTACAATGAGCAGTTCTTC,CASSSHRGPYNEQFF
14,.,TRBV29-1,TRBJ1-2,.,TGCAGCGTACGGGGCGAAAGAGCTAACTATGGCTACACCTTC,CSVRGERANYGYTF
15,.,TRBV5-4,TRBJ1-3,.,TGTGCCAGCAGCTTGGACCCAACCTCCGGAAACACCATATATTTT,CASSLDPTSGNTIYF